Ten or more counts support the clone carrying this T cell receptor beta chain. Its target is unknown. The investigators amplified TCR beta CDR3 regions from RNA transcripts. With the HTBI primer set, the TCR CDR3 went through a first round of RT-PCR. TCRdb re-derived calls from the multiplex PCR reads in MiXCR, one entry per CDR3 protein. The sample includes hundreds of thousands of distinct CDR3 sequences, roughly 15% of them seen just once. This record comes from a study of T cells in Graves' hyperthyroidism and ophthalmopathy. Points from the study as a whole: Ophthalmopathy was predicted by the model a median of roughly 6.6 months ahead of onset.

The CDR3 contains 13 residues. Per the germline V gene, CDR1 is MNHEY and CDR2 is SVGAGI. The trim removed 5 bases at V and 5 bases at J, leaving 2 bases unmatched. Each ophthalmopathy patient scored at least 3 on the Clinical Activity Score and at least 4 on NOSPECS grade, with duration under 3 months. The diagnostic basis comprised clinical symptoms, serum thyroxine and TRAb, thyroid ultrasound and orbital computed tomography. Sequencing input: blood. The chain employs TRBV6-5 and TRBJ1-4, with 7 bases identical to TRBD1. The receptor comes from a woman between 35 and 50 years old with Graves' ophthalmopathy. The CDR3 bases are TGTGCCAGCAGTCGGACAGGCAATGAAAAACTGTTTTTT. Amino acid sequence: CASSRTGNEKLFF.